The present TCR beta chain was sequenced within a study of shared clonotypes between healthy human individuals. As to this clone: An end of the junction does not agree with germline; a read error may underlie this.

CDR1 and CDR2 from the germline V gene are SGHRS and YFSETQ. This CDR3 spans 13 amino acids. Sequencing used immunoSEQ multiplex PCR; TCRdb keeps in-frame clones, though not all of them. The sample has 85,000 to 100,000 clones; almost 70% are singletons. This sequence was found in a man under 40 in good health. Specimen: memory CD8+ T cells sorted from blood. Documented subset: CD45RO+ cells pooled with CCR7-negative TemRA cells. This chain joins TRBV5-1 and TRBJ2-1, with D hard to call. The chain's CDR3 is CASRLGSGDEQFF. For the CDR3, the DNA is TGCGCCAGCAGGTTGGGTAGTGGGGATGAGCAGTTCTTC.